These 27 T cell receptor beta chains originate from one sample sequenced in a study of T cell responses to AZD1222 COVID-19 vaccine. TCRdb's table, derived via immunoSEQ multiplex PCR, lists solely in-frame clones and lacks some. The sample includes over 100,000 clones, approximately 90% of them seen just once. The input for sequencing was peripheral blood, taken on day 0 of AZD1222 vaccination. The receptors derive from an adult in good health.

The genes are TRBV6-2 or TRBV6-3 and TRBJ1-4; unclear D gene. CDR3 length: 17 residues. Germline CDR1 reads MNHEY; CDR2 reads SVGEGT. Trimming shortened V by 6 bases and J by 5 bases, and 22 bases separated the two germline ends. CDR3 protein: CASSEIDSGKKNEKLFF. CDR3 DNA: TGTGCCAGCAGCGAAATCGATTCCGGGAAGAAGAATGAAAAACTGTTTTTT.

This clone was seen once. This chain links TRBV19 with TRBJ2-1, with a possible D match to TRBD1 (6 bases). This CDR3 comprises 14 residues. Trimming pared 3 bases from V and 0 bases from J, leaving 6 bases between. Germline CDR1 LNHDA, CDR2 SQIVND (reference sequence). CDR3 sequence: CASSMTGSYNEQFF. Written as DNA, the CDR3 is TGTGCCAGTAGTATGACAGGCTCCTACAATGAGCAGTTCTTC.

The V call is TRBV19, the J call TRBJ2-7; D unclear. V was trimmed by 3 bases and J by 4 bases, leaving 13 bases between them. The length of the CDR3 is 14 residues. In germline, CDR1 is LNHDA, CDR2 SQIVND (reference sequence). The CDR3 DNA sequence: TGTGCCAGTAGTATTCGACCTCCTTTTTACGAGCAGTACTTC. It encodes CASSIRPPFYEQYF.

The chain joins TRBV5-1 to TRBJ2-6, with TRBD2 matching over 8 bases. Trimming cost V 5 bases and J 4 bases; bases outside gene matches: 8. This CDR3 is built from 16 residues. Per the germline V gene, CDR1 is SGHRS and CDR2 is YFSETQ. CDR3 sequence: CASSVSGARGANVLTF. The CDR3 coding sequence is TGCGCCAGCAGTGTTAGCGGGGCTCGGGGGGCCAACGTCCTGACTTTC.

The chain carries TRBV4-2 and TRBJ1-3, with D possibly TRBD1 on 5 matching bases. Looked up from germline, CDR1 is LGHNA and CDR2 is YNFKEQ. V was clipped by 0 bases and J by 4 bases, with 19 bases between them. This CDR3 has 18 amino acids. The CDR3 sequence: CASSQEGVEFLVGNTIYF. The CDR3, as DNA: TGTGCCAGCAGCCAAGAAGGGGTAGAATTTTTGGTGGGAAACACCATATATTTT.

The rearrangement joins TRBV7-9 to TRBJ2-3; D is possibly TRBD1 (5 bases). The CDR3 covers 15 residues. Deletions cut 5 bases from V and 4 bases from J, with 16 bases between. Germline V gene data show CDR1 as SEHNR and CDR2 as FQNEAQ (reference sequence). In DNA, the CDR3 is TGTGCCAGCAGCCCCGCTTTAGTAGGGGCAGATACGCAGTATTTT. It codes for CASSPALVGADTQYF.

The rearrangement uses TRBV4-3 and TRBJ1-3; D gene ambiguous. The CDR3 has 15 residues. V gave up 2 bases and J gave up 0 bases, with 8 bases separating them. The V gene's germline CDR1 is LGHNA and CDR2 YSLEER. CDR3 bases: TGCGCCAGCAGCCAAATCAACCACTCTGGAAACACCATATATTTT. It translates to CASSQINHSGNTIYF.

The chain is built from TRBV28 and TRBJ1-2, with 12 bases lining up with TRBD1. CDR3 size: 17 residues. The V gene's germline CDR1 is MDHEN and CDR2 SYDVKM. V trimming: 6 bases; J trimming: 4 bases; junction bases outside the gene matches: 12. The CDR3 loop is CASSPPGQGAWVYGYTF. The DNA for the CDR3 is TGTGCCAGCAGCCCCCCGGGACAGGGGGCGTGGGTCTATGGCTACACCTTC.

The genes are TRBV4-2 and TRBJ2-3, with 9 positions matching TRBD2. Germline-derived CDR1 and CDR2 are LGHNA and YNFKEQ. This CDR3 comprises 16 residues. Trimming removed 3 bases from V and 3 bases from J; junction bases left unmatched: 7. CDR3 residues: CASSHGSGGTTDTQYF. The CDR3 bases are TGTGCCAGCAGCCATGGTAGCGGGGGAACAACAGATACGCAGTATTTT.

The sample holds one count of this clone. The CDR3 spells CASSQDLGEATNEKLFF. CDR3 bases: TGTGCCAGCAGCCAAGATCTGGGGGAGGCAACTAATGAAAAACTGTTTTTT. The chain recombines TRBV4-2 with TRBJ1-4; a possible D gene is TRBD1 (5 bases). The CDR3 is made up of 17 amino acids. The V end lost 0 bases, the J end lost 0 bases, and 11 bases lay between the germline ends. Germline V gene data show CDR1 as LGHNA and CDR2 as YNFKEQ.

The DNA for the CDR3 is TGTGCCAGCTCACCTTTAGACAGACCTAATCAGCCCCAGCATTTT. Its translation is CASSPLDRPNQPQHF. This chain joins TRBV18 and TRBJ1-5; D may be TRBD1 (5 bases). This CDR3 has 15 amino acids. Germline loops: CDR1 KGHSH, CDR2 LQKENI. V lost 3 bases and J 4 bases, leaving 13 bases between the germline ends.

The V and J genes are TRBV11-2 and TRBJ1-4, with D perhaps matching TRBD1 (6 bases). Per the germline V gene, CDR1 is SGHAT and CDR2 is FQNNGV. The CDR3 is 15 amino acids. Trimming removed 7 bases from V and 5 bases from J, with 17 bases in between. The CDR3, as DNA: TGTGCCAGCACCCGGCGGGGGCTCGGGAATGAAAAACTGTTTTTT. This gives the protein CASTRRGLGNEKLFF.

This clone was found once. This chain joins TRBV7-3 and TRBJ2-7, with TRBD2 matching over 10 bases. The CDR3 is made up of 16 amino acids. J was trimmed by 5 bases and V by 4 bases; bases with no gene match: 11. Per the germline V gene, CDR1 is SGHTA and CDR2 is FQGTGA. The CDR3 coding sequence is TGTGCCAGCAGCTGGGGGCTAGCGGGGGCACTGGACGAGCAGTACTTC. This sequence encodes CASSWGLAGALDEQYF. The variable domain in full, completed from reference TRBV7-3 and TRBJ2-7, reads GAGVSQTPSNKVTEKGKYVELRCDPISGHTALYWYRQSLGQGPEFLIYFQGTGAADDSGLPNDRFFAVRPEGSVSTLKIQRTERGDSAVYLCASSWGLAGALDEQYFGPGTRLTVT.

The rearrangement uses TRBV6-5 and TRBJ1-2; D is perhaps TRBD1 (5 bases). The V gene lost 1 base and the J gene lost 2 bases, with 11 bases spanning the gap. There are 15 residues in the CDR3. CDR1 and CDR2 (germline): MNHEY, SVGAGI. Written as DNA, the CDR3 is TGTGCCAGCAGTTACTTGGCAGGGCCAAACTATGGCTACACCTTC. Protein sequence: CASSYLAGPNYGYTF.

The chain couples TRBV6-1 to TRBJ2-5; D call uncertain. CDR1 MNHNS and CDR2 SASEGT come from the germline V gene. Trimming removed 1 base from V and 5 bases from J, with 8 bases in between. The CDR3 loop spans 13 amino acids. The CDR3 DNA is TGTGCCAGCAGTGAAGTCGTTCGGGAGACCCAGTACTTC. Translation gives CASSEVVRETQYF.

This sequence joins TRBV3-1 (or the pseudogene TRBV3-2) and TRBJ2-3; D call uncertain. CDR3 length: 15 amino acids. V gave up 0 bases and J gave up 0 bases, with 7 bases separating them. The germline CDR1 and CDR2 sequences are LGHDT and YNNKEL (reference sequence). The CDR3 bases are TGTGCCAGCAGCCAAGATTGGGTTAGCACAGATACGCAGTATTTT. Translating gives CASSQDWVSTDTQYF.

The chain links TRBV30 to TRBJ1-5; D remains unclear. V lost 2 bases and J lost 3, with 8 bases in between. The CDR3 sequence is 13 residues long. Per the germline V gene, CDR1 is GTSNPN and CDR2 is SVGIG (reference sequence). The CDR3 nucleotides read TGTGCCTGGAGTTCACAGTTCAATCAGCCCCAGCATTTT. Protein sequence: CAWSSQFNQPQHF.

The rearrangement joins TRBV6-9 to TRBJ1-2; the D gene is possibly TRBD1 (6 bases). Germline V CDR1 and CDR2: MNHGY, SVAAGI. Trimming took 7 bases from V and 8 from J, leaving 23 bases between them. This CDR3 contains 15 residues. The CDR3 nucleotides are TGTGCCAGCACCGGACAGACGGCTATATATTCGGGCTACACCTTC. Protein: CASTGQTAIYSGYTF.

The chain uses TRBV4-2 and TRBJ2-2, with a weak D call TRBD2 (7 bases). The CDR3 has 14 residues. The ends were cut back, 5 bases at V and 3 bases at J, with 10 bases in the middle. Per the germline V gene, CDR1 is LGHNA and CDR2 is YNFKEQ. The CDR3 nucleotides are TGTGCCAGCAGCGGGGGGGCTGACACCGGGGAGCTGTTTTTT. This codes for CASSGGADTGELFF.

This chain joins TRBV9 and TRBJ1-6; D unclear. V was trimmed by 0 bases and J by 7 bases, leaving 8 bases between them. This CDR3 comprises 14 residues. Per germline, CDR1 SGDLS and CDR2 YYNGEE. CDR3 in DNA: TGTGCCAGCAGCGTAGTGTACGGAAATTCACCCCTCCACTTT. Residues: CASSVVYGNSPLHF.

The J gene is TRBJ2-7, the V gene TRBV7-9, with TRBD1 as a possible D gene (5 bases). V lost 5 bases, J lost 4 bases, and 12 bases lay in between. In germline, CDR1 is SEHNR, CDR2 FQNEAQ (reference sequence). This CDR3 comprises 13 residues. The CDR3 DNA reads TGTGCCAGCAGCCAGGGCTCTCGTTACGAGCAGTACTTC. As protein: CASSQGSRYEQYF.

The genes are TRBV18 and TRBJ1-4, with 10 bases that match TRBD1. CDR1 and CDR2 (germline): KGHSH, LQKENI. The CDR3 consists of 16 residues. V lost 6 bases, J lost 7 bases, and 11 bases stayed unmatched. The CDR3 coding sequence is TGTGCCAGCTCGCTGCCCCGGGACAGGGGTAGTGAAAAACTGTTTTTT. It yields the protein CASSLPRDRGSEKLFF.

The chain uses TRBV21-1 and TRBJ1-1. TRBV21-1 is deemed a pseudogene. The CDR3 loop spans 13 amino acids. DNA of the CDR3: TGTGCCAGCAGCCGTCCATTGAACACTGAAGCTTTCTTT. This encodes CASSRPLNTEAFF.

The chain employs TRBV28 and TRBJ1-1; D gene ambiguous. The ends were cut back, 6 bases at V and 10 bases at J, with 15 bases in the middle. The CDR3 is 12 amino acids. Germline values: CDR1 MDHEN, CDR2 SYDVKM. The CDR3 bases are TGTGCCAGCAGCCTGACAAGTTTAGGAGCTTTCTTT. Its translation: CASSLTSLGAFF.

CDR3 coding DNA: TGTGCCAGCAGCTTAGTAGGGGACAGGGGAAGGAGCAATCAGCCCCAGCATTTT. Protein product: CASSLVGDRGRSNQPQHF. The chain has TRBV7-9 and TRBJ1-5, with 10 positions matching TRBD1. The germline V gene encodes CDR1 SEHNR and CDR2 FQNEAQ (reference sequence). V shed 1 base and J 1 base; nucleotides not matched to a gene: 7. The CDR3 sequence is 18 residues long.

This chain connects TRBV3-1 (or the pseudogene TRBV3-2) to TRBJ2-4; 8 positions agree with TRBD1. Germline values: CDR1 LGHDT, CDR2 YNNKEL (reference sequence). There are 12 residues in the CDR3. V gave up 5 bases and J gave up 13 bases; unmatched junction bases: 7. The CDR3 DNA reads TGTGCCAGCAGCGACCTACGGGACAGGCAGTACTTC. Translating gives CASSDLRDRQYF.

This chain uses TRBV5-5 with TRBJ1-6; D unresolved. The germline V gene has CDR1 SGHKS and CDR2 YYEKEE (reference sequence). V lost 2 bases and J 7 bases, leaving 10 bases between the germline ends. The CDR3 is made up of 14 amino acids. The CDR3, as DNA: TGTGCCAGCAGCTTCGGGAGCGGGAATTCACCCCTCCACTTT. This gives the protein CASSFGSGNSPLHF.